Described below is a single TCR beta chain sequence and its context. The antigen is not known. These data are taken from a study of shared clonotypes between healthy human individuals. Looking at the study overall: Researchers drew samples from a couple of women and a few men aged 18 to 49. Study-level points and caveats: For naive CD4 cells, roughly 5.5% of clonotypes were shared across a few donors.

This table comes from immunoSEQ multiplex PCR, and its TCRdb copy is limited to in-frame clones, with some not included. This sample yields about 2 million clones, of which 85% to 95% are seen a single time; 0.1% to 0.15% belongs to the top ten. CDR3 size: 15 residues. After removal of 6 bases from V and 2 bases from J, the junction contained 6 bases not matched to a gene. The germline V gene encodes CDR1 MNHEY and CDR2 SVGAGI. Input material: naive CD4+ T cells sorted from blood. Sample subset: CD45RA+ positively selected. This clonotype originated in a man aged 18-30 years in good health. The chain is built from TRBV6-5 and TRBJ2-7, with 11 bases that match TRBD2. The CDR3, as DNA: TGTGCCAGCAGAACCCTAGCGGGAGGTACCTACGAGCAGTACTTC. Protein product: CASRTLAGGTYEQYF.